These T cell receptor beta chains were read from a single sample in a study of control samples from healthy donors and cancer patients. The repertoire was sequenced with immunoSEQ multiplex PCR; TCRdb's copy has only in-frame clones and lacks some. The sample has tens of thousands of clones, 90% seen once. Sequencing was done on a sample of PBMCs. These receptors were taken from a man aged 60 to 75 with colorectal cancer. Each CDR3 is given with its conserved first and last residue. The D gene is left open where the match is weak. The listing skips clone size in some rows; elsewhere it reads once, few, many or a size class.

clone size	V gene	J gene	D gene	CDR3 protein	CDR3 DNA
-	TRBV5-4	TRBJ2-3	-	CASSLGGRADTQYF	TGTGCCAGCAGCTTGGGTGGTCGAGCCGATACGCAGTATTTT
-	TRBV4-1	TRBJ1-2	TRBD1	CASSQSTGVNYGYTF	TGCGCCAGCAGCCAATCAACAGGGGTAAACTATGGCTACACCTTC
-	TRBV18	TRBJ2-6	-	CASSPVGSGANVLTF	TGTGCCAGCTCACCAGTAGGCTCTGGGGCCAACGTCCTGACTTTC
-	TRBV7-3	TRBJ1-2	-	CASSLTYQADYGYTF	TGTGCCAGCAGCTTAACGTATCAGGCAGACTATGGCTACACCTTC
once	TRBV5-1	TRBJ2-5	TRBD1	CASSPEGQGAWETQYF	TGCGCCAGCAGCCCGGAAGGACAGGGGGCCTGGGAGACCCAGTACTTC
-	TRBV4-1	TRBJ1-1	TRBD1	CASSQAIQGLDTEAFF	TGCGCCAGCAGCCAAGCTATACAGGGGTTGGACACTGAAGCTTTCTTT
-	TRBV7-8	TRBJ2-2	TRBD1	CASSPDRDRGRSTGELFF	TGTGCCAGCAGCCCCGACCGCGACAGGGGGCGAAGCACCGGGGAGCTGTTTTTT
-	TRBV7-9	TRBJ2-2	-	CASSFGGNTGELFF	TGTGCCAGCAGCTTTGGTGGGAACACCGGGGAGCTGTTTTTT
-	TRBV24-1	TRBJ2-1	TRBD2	CATSGTNYNEQFF	TGTGCCACAAGTGGGACTAACTACAATGAGCAGTTCTTC
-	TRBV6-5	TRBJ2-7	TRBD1	CASSPGGGGYEQYF	TGTGCCAGCAGCCCAGGGGGCGGTGGCTACGAGCAGTACTTC
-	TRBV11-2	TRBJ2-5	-	CASSPPWRGGETQYF	TGTGCCAGCAGCCCTCCCTGGCGGGGCGGGGAGACCCAGTACTTC
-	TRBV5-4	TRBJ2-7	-	CASSLKGSPEQYF	TGTGCCAGCAGCTTGAAGGGTAGTCCCGAGCAGTACTTC
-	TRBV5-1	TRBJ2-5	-	CASSLQGLQQETQYF	TGCGCCAGCAGCTTGCAGGGACTCCAGCAAGAGACCCAGTACTTC
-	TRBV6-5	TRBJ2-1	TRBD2	CASSYSGLAGNEQFF	TGTGCCAGCAGTTACTCGGGACTAGCGGGCAATGAGCAGTTCTTC
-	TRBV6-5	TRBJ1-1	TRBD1	CASRPRQGEAFF	TGTGCCAGCAGGCCAAGACAGGGTGAAGCTTTCTTT
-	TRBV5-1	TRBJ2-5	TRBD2	CASSLSGGGTQYF	TGCGCCAGCAGCTTGTCCGGCGGGGGGACCCAGTACTTC
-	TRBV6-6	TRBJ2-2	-	CASSPPRPPAGELFF	TGTGCCAGCAGTCCCCCCCGGCCTCCCGCGGGGGAGCTGTTTTTT
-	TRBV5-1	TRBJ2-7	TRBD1	CASSLTQGPYEQYF	TGCGCCAGCAGCCTAACACAGGGGCCCTACGAGCAGTACTTC
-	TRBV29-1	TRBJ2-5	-	CSVGSETQYF	TGCAGCGTTGGAAGTGAGACCCAGTACTTC
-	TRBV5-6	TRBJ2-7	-	CASSGTGTPYEQYF	TGTGCCAGCAGCGGGACCGGGACACCTTACGAGCAGTACTTC
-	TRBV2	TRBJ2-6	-	CASSLGGGANVLTF	TGTGCCAGCAGCCTAGGCGGAGGGGCCAACGTCCTGACTTTC
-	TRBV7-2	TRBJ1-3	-	CARLRINQATGSGNTIYF	TGTGCCCGGCTACGAATAAATCAGGCTACGGGATCTGGAAACACCATATATTTT
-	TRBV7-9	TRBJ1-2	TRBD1	CASSLYREGAYGYTF	TGTGCCAGCAGCTTATATCGAGAGGGGGCGTACGGCTACACCTTC
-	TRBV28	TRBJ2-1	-	CASSSRGNEQFF	TGTGCCAGCAGTTCCAGGGGTAATGAGCAGTTCTTC
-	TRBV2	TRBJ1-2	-	CASSEGRLGGYTF	TGTGCCAGCAGTGAGGGCAGGCTGGGTGGCTACACCTTC
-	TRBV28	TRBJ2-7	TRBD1	CASSSTGQGTYEQYF	TGTGCCAGCAGTTCAACGGGACAGGGGACGTACGAGCAGTACTTC
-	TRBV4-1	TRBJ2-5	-	CASSHPDGTHQETQYF	TGCGCCAGCAGCCATCCCGACGGGACACACCAAGAGACCCAGTACTTC
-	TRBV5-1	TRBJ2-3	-	CASSLLTVRGSTDTQYF	TGCGCCAGCAGTCTCTTGACGGTCCGGGGCAGCACAGATACGCAGTATTTT
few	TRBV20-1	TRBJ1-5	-	CSAWRSQPQHF	TGCAGTGCGTGGCGGTCGCAGCCCCAGCATTTT
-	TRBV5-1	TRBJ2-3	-	CASSLVGRTSTDTQYF	TGCGCCAGCAGCTTGGTGGGCCGAACTAGCACAGATACGCAGTATTTT
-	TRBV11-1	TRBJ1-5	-	CASSLGSNQPQHF	TGTGCCAGCAGCTTGGGTAGCAATCAGCCCCAGCATTTT
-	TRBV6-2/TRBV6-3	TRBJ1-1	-	CASSSGLGNTEAFF	TGTGCCAGCAGTTCGGGACTGGGGAACACTGAAGCTTTCTTT
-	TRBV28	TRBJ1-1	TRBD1	CASSFFQGALYTEAFF	TGTGCCAGCAGTTTCTTTCAGGGGGCCTTGTACACTGAAGCTTTCTTT
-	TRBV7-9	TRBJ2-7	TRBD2	CASSLGLAGSYEQYF	TGTGCCAGCAGCCTGGGACTAGCGGGGTCCTACGAGCAGTACTTC
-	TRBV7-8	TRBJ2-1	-	CASRDGSSYNEQFF	TGTGCCAGCAGAGACGGTAGCTCCTACAATGAGCAGTTCTTC
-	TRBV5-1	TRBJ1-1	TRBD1	CASSPRVGGYQMNTEAFF	TGCGCCAGCAGCCCACGGGTAGGGGGCTACCAAATGAACACTGAAGCTTTCTTT
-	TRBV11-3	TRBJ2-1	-	CASSFSGGDNEQFF	TGTGCCAGCAGCTTCAGTGGGGGCGACAATGAGCAGTTCTTC
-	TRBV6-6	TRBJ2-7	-	CASSYSRGALYEQYF	TGTGCCAGCAGTTACTCACGGGGGGCTCTATACGAGCAGTACTTC
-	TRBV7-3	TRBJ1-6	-	CASSLGGFDSPLHF	TGTGCCAGCAGCTTAGGGGGATTTGATTCACCCCTCCACTTT
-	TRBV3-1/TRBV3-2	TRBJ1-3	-	CASSQGGGKIRTFTIYF	TGTGCCAGCAGCCAAGGGGGAGGGAAAATAAGGACTTTTACCATATATTTT
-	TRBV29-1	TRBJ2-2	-	CSVGMRGELFF	TGCAGCGTTGGAATGCGCGGGGAGCTGTTTTTT
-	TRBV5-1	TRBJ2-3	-	CASSLGGTSTDTQYF	TGCGCCAGCAGCTTAGGCGGAACTAGCACAGATACGCAGTATTTT
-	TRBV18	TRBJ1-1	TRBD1	CASSQRQGAMNTEAFF	TGTGCCAGCTCACAGAGACAGGGGGCAATGAACACTGAAGCTTTCTTT